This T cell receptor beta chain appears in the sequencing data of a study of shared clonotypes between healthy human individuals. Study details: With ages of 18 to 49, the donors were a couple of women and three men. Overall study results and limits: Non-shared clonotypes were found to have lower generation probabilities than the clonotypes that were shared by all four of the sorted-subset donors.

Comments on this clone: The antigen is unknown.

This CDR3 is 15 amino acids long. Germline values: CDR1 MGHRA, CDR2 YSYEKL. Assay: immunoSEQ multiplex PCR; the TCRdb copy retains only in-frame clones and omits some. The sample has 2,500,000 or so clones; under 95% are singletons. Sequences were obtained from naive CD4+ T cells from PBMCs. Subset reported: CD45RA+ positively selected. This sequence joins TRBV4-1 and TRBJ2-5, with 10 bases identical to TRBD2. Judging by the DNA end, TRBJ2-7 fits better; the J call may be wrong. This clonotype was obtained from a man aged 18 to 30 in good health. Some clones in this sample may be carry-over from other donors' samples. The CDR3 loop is CASSQQAGGVYEQYF. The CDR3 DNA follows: TGCGCCAGCAGCCAACAAGCGGGAGGGGTTTACGAGCAGTACTTC.